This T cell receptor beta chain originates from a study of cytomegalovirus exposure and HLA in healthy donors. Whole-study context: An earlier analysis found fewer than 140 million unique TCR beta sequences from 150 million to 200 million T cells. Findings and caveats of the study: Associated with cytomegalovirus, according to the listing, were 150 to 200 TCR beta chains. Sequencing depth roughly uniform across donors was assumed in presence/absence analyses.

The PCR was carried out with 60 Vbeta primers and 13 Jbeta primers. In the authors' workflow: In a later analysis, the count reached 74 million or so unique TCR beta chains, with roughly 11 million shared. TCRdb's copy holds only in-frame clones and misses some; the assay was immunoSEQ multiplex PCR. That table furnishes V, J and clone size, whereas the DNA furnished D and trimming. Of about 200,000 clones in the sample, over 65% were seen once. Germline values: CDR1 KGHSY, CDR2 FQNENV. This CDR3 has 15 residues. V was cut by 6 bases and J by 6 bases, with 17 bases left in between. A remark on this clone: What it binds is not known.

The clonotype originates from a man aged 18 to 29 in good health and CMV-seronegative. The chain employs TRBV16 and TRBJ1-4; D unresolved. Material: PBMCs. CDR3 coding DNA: TGTGCCAGCAGACGAGCCCTCCTAGGCGATGAAAAACTGTTTTTT. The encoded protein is CASRRALLGDEKLFF. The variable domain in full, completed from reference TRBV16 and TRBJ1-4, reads GEEVAQTPKHLVRGEGQKAKLYCAPIKGHSYVFWYQQVLKNEFKFLISFQNENVFDETGMPKERFSAKCLPNSPCSLEIQATKLEDSAVYFCASRRALLGDEKLFFGSGTQLSVL.